The TCR beta chain under discussion was sequenced for a study of blood T cell repertoires in COVID-19. The overall study: Both acute and convalescent COVID-19 samples were obtained from the United States, Italy and Spain.

CDR1 and CDR2 from the germline V gene are SGHDT and YYEEEE. With 3 bases clipped from V and 1 base from J, the junction kept 10 bases outside the gene matches. The CDR3 runs 17 residues. In the source study's methods: How many nucleated cells were present was estimated from reference gene primer amplification. Some clones are missing from TCRdb's copy, which holds only in-frame ones; the method was immunoSEQ multiplex PCR. That table furnishes V, J and clone size, whereas the DNA furnished D and trimming. This table holds about 280,000 clones, about 83% found once. Sample: peripheral blood. The TCR comes from a woman in her fifties or sixties who had recovered from COVID-19. V gene TRBV5-6 combines with J gene TRBJ2-1, with TRBD1 identical over 7 bases. Written as DNA, the CDR3 is TGTGCCAGCAGCTCTGGGGACAGAAGGGGGTCCTACAATGAGCAGTTCTTC. The encoded protein is CASSSGDRRGSYNEQFF. The entire variable domain, with the rest obtained from reference TRBV5-6 and TRBJ2-1, is as follows: DAGVTQSPTHLIKTRGQQVTLRCSPKSGHDTVSWYQQALGQGPQFIFQYYEEEERQRGNFPDRFSGHQFPNYSSELNVNALLLGDSALYLCASSSGDRRGSYNEQFFGPGTRLTVL.